The sequence of this T cell receptor (beta chain) was determined in a study of spatial heterogeneity in lung cancer. Study-wide results and caveats: Mutation tallies in tumors tracked expanded intratumoral alpha and beta TCR counts.

Judged by abundance, this clonotype is medium-sized (0.01 to 0.1%). Its antigen is as yet unknown. Germline V gene lookup returns CDR1 MNHEY and CDR2 SMNVEV (reference sequence). Trimming shortened V by 6 bases and J by 4 bases, and 9 bases separated the two germline ends. This CDR3 spans 12 amino acids. Via MiXCR, TCRdb re-called the 5' RACE reads, giving one row per CDR3 protein. The table shows approximately 12,000 distinct CDR3 sequences, with 9.5% to 13% occurring only once. Time point specified: sample taken at primary tumor resection. The chain couples TRBV27 to TRBJ2-5; D may be TRBD2 (6 bases). This TCR derives from a female donor with early-stage non-small cell lung cancer. Sequenced material: lung tumor tissue, taken at surgery. As DNA, the CDR3 is TGTGCCAGCAGCTCCGGGGGAGAGACCCAGTACTTC. It is translated as CASSSGGETQYF.